This T cell receptor (beta chain) was sequenced during a study of tumour-infiltrating T cells in Burkitt lymphoma. Looking at the study overall: Overall and progression-free survival were predicted by productive clonality.

Per germline, CDR1 SNHLY and CDR2 FYNNEI. Trimming stripped 5 bases from V and 10 bases from J, with 14 bases between. CDR3 size: 12 residues. This clone has only a few counts. TCRdb keeps only in-frame clones here, not all; method: immunoSEQ multiplex PCR. The sample carries some 2,500 clones, roughly four fifths recorded once. The sequence derives from a human donor with diffuse large B-cell lymphoma. The chain combines TRBV2 with TRBJ1-1; no reliable D call. Sequenced: tumor tissue. Here the CDR3 reads CASSYFEAGAFF. The CDR3 nucleotides read TGTGCCAGCAGTTATTTTGAAGCGGGAGCTTTCTTT. Full variable domain (missing parts from reference TRBV2 and TRBJ1-1): EPEVTQTPSHQVTQMGQEVILRCVPISNHLYFYWYRQILGQKVEFLVSFYNNEISEKSEIFDDQFSVERPDGSNFTLKIRSTKLEDSAMYFCASSYFEAGAFFGQGTRLTVV.